Shown below are 23 T cell receptor beta chains from a single sample sequenced in a study of naive and memory T cell subsets. An equimolar mix of two oligonucleotides served as the beta constant-region primer for TRBC1 and TRBC2. The ligated cDNA underwent four PCR rounds using SP2 and nested alpha and beta constant-region primers. Each CDR3 protein is one row after TCRdb ran MiXCR on the UMI-ligation and nested PCR reads. The sample carries 100,000 to 150,000 distinct CDR3 sequences, over 30% recorded once. Source material: central memory CD4+ T cells from blood. The receptors shown here come from a human donor in good health.

The genes are TRBV6-6 and TRBJ1-4, with D perhaps matching TRBD1 (6 bases). The CDR3 loop spans 15 amino acids. V gave up 7 bases and J gave up 0 bases, with 12 bases separating them. Germline V lookup: CDR1 MNHNY, CDR2 SVGAGI (reference sequence). CDR3 bases: TGTGCCAGCAAACGGACAGATGCAACTAATGAAAAACTGTTTTTT. As protein: CASKRTDATNEKLFF.

This clonotype was counted a single time. The V and J genes are TRBV6-5 and TRBJ2-7, with 11 bases identical to TRBD1. Trimming at V came to 6 bases and at J to 1 base, leaving 5 bases not matched to a gene. The CDR3 is 15 amino acids. The germline V gene has CDR1 MNHEY and CDR2 SVGAGI. The CDR3 is CASRWGQGGSYEQYF. The CDR3 nucleotides read TGTGCCAGCAGATGGGGACAGGGGGGATCCTACGAGCAGTACTTC.

This clonotype has ten or more counts. V usage is TRBV5-3 and J usage is TRBJ2-7; D gene uncertain. TRBV5-3 belongs to the ORF category, with a function that is uncertain. The CDR3 consists of 12 residues. V lost 1 base to trimming and J lost 2 bases, with 4 bases between them. The CDR3 here is CARSLMTYEQYF. Written as DNA, the CDR3 is TGTGCCAGAAGCTTGATGACCTACGAGCAGTACTTC.

The rearrangement joins TRBV27 to TRBJ2-7, with 7 nucleotides matching TRBD1. Germline CDR1 is MNHEY and CDR2 is SMNVEV (reference sequence). Trimming at V came to 6 bases and at J to 6 bases, leaving 11 bases not matched to a gene. The CDR3 has 14 amino acids. This chain's CDR3 is CASRLTGWLREQYF. Here the CDR3 DNA reads TGTGCCAGCAGACTGACAGGGTGGCTACGCGAGCAGTACTTC.

The chain carries TRBV5-5 and TRBJ2-1, with D unresolved. The CDR3 is 14 amino acids. The V end lost 4 bases, the J end lost 10 bases, and 18 bases lay between the germline ends. CDR1 is SGHKS and CDR2 is YYEKEE in the germline V gene (reference sequence). The CDR3 loop is CASSPNEPAGEQFF. CDR3 DNA: TGTGCCAGCAGCCCTAACGAGCCCGCTGGGGAGCAGTTCTTC.

V usage is TRBV29-1 and J usage is TRBJ2-3; D is unclear. The CDR3 length is 12 residues. Germline assignment: CDR1 SQVTM and CDR2 ANQGSEA. The CDR3 bases are TGCAGTGTGCGTGGTAGCACAGATACGCAGTATTTT. This translates into CSVRGSTDTQYF.

This clonotype was found a few times. The chain combines TRBV3-1 with TRBJ2-3, with D perhaps being TRBD1 or TRBD2 (5 bases each). Trimming removed 5 bases from V and 2 bases from J, with 17 bases in between. The V gene's germline CDR1 is LGHDT and CDR2 YNNKEL (reference sequence). CDR3 size: 16 residues. CDR3 coding DNA: TGTGCCAGCAGCGGAACGGATTGGGGGTCCACAGATACGCAGTATTTT. Translation: CASSGTDWGSTDTQYF.

On this clonotype: Its ends do not fully match the called genes, so a read error is possible. The chain is built from TRBV6-2 or TRBV6-3 and TRBJ2-2; 9 nucleotides line up with TRBD2. Per germline, CDR1 MNHEY and CDR2 SVGEGT. There are 18 residues in the CDR3. CDR3 amino acids: CACSSLLAGASNTGELFF. Written as DNA, the CDR3 is TGTGCCTGCAGTTCCCTTTTAGCGGGAGCCTCGAACACCGGGGAGCTGTTTTTT.

CDR3 nucleotide sequence: TGCAGCGTTGATCTGGGTGGTCAGGGATTGGGAGGGCAGTTCTTC. It translates to CSVDLGGQGLGGQFF. V and J are TRBV29-1 and TRBJ2-1, with D tentatively TRBD2 (6 bases). V shed 3 bases and J shed 12 bases, with 24 bases lying between them. This CDR3 has 15 residues. Germline CDR1 is SQVTM and CDR2 is ANQGSEA.

The V call is TRBV2, the J call TRBJ2-7; 8 bases match TRBD1. Germline V gene sequence: CDR1 SNHLY, CDR2 FYNNEI. The CDR3 extends over 15 amino acids. The V and J ends lost 7 bases and 1 base, in that order; junction bases with no gene match: 9. This CDR3 is CASMREQGGSYEQYF. The CDR3 coding sequence is TGTGCCAGCATGCGGGAACAGGGGGGATCCTACGAGCAGTACTTC.

The chain joins TRBV6-2 or TRBV6-3 to TRBJ1-2; D unresolved. The CDR3 totals 14 residues. CDR1 and CDR2 from the germline V gene are MNHEY and SVGEGT. The germline V and J ends were trimmed by 3 bases and 4 bases, with 12 bases remaining between them. The CDR3 nucleotides read TGTGCCAGCAGTTATACACGAGTGGGCTATGGCTACACCTTC. Residues: CASSYTRVGYGYTF.

This clonotype was seen only once. V is TRBV24-1 and J is TRBJ1-5, with 7 bases identical to TRBD1. V lost 5 bases and J lost 2; bases outside the gene matches: 5. From germline, CDR1 is KGHDR and CDR2 SFDVKD. CDR3 size: 15 residues. The DNA for the CDR3 is TGTGCCACCAGTGGAGGACAGGTTGGCAATCAGCCCCAGCATTTT. Translated, it gives CATSGGQVGNQPQHF.

The J gene is TRBJ1-1, the V gene TRBV6-6, with D maybe TRBD1 (6 bases). Germline assignment: CDR1 MNHNY and CDR2 SVGAGI (reference sequence). CDR3 length equals 15 residues. V lost 6 bases and J lost 5, with 19 bases in between. The chain's CDR3 is CASRRPQQGRTEAFF. DNA of the CDR3: TGTGCCAGCAGGCGGCCCCAACAGGGAAGGACTGAAGCTTTCTTT.

The rearrangement links TRBV7-2 to TRBJ1-2, with 7 bases lining up with TRBD1. Germline-derived CDR1 and CDR2 are SGHTA and FQGNSA. CDR3 length equals 14 residues. V lost 5 bases to trimming and J lost 5 bases; unmatched junction nucleotides: 8. The chain's CDR3 is CASSQPLQGYGYTF. Here the CDR3 DNA reads TGTGCCAGCAGCCAACCTTTACAGGGGTATGGCTACACCTTC.

The chain employs TRBV3-1 and TRBJ2-7; TRBD2 is a possible D gene (6 bases). Germline V gene lookup returns CDR1 LGHDT and CDR2 YNNKEL (reference sequence). Trimming removed 0 bases at V and 4 bases at J, with 10 bases between. The CDR3 has 14 residues. This CDR3 is CASSQDVAGYEQYF. The CDR3 region has the DNA TGTGCCAGCAGCCAAGATGTGGCGGGGTACGAGCAGTACTTC.

V usage is TRBV20-1 and J usage is TRBJ2-1; TRBD2 agrees at 11 bases. This CDR3 comprises 16 residues. Germline CDR1 is DFQATT and CDR2 is SNEGSKA (reference sequence). V dropped 3 bases and J dropped 7; count of bases not matched to a gene: 11. CDR3 loop: CSARRLAGSSRNEQFF. CDR3 in DNA: TGCAGTGCTAGGAGACTAGCGGGAAGCAGTAGGAATGAGCAGTTCTTC.

The V call is TRBV6-2 or TRBV6-3, the J call TRBJ1-1; D not resolved. V shed 2 bases and J shed 1 base, with 8 bases lying between them. The CDR3 is 14 residues long. Germline V CDR1 and CDR2: MNHEY, SVGEGT. The CDR3 sequence is CASSYGQTNTEAFF. CDR3 sequence (DNA): TGTGCCAGCAGTTACGGGCAGACGAACACTGAAGCTTTCTTT.

The chain couples TRBV5-1 to TRBJ2-7; unclear D gene. Germline V gene lookup returns CDR1 SGHRS and CDR2 YFSETQ. V dropped 7 bases and J dropped 6 bases, with 23 bases sitting between them. CDR3 length: 15 amino acids. The CDR3 DNA follows: TGCGCCAGCGCACAGCTACCCTTAGTTTTGCGCGAGCAGTACTTC. Translating gives CASAQLPLVLREQYF.

This chain joins TRBV19 and TRBJ2-1; TRBD1 matches at 10 bases. Losses at the gene ends were 5 bases for V and 0 bases for J; bases not matched to a gene: 16. CDR3 length: 20 residues. CDR1 LNHDA and CDR2 SQIVND come from the germline V gene (reference sequence). Here the CDR3 DNA reads TGTGCCAGTAGTCGCAAACCGGGACAGGGGACGAGTGGCTCCTACAATGAGCAGTTCTTC. This translates into CASSRKPGQGTSGSYNEQFF.

This clonotype appeared a single time. The V and J genes are TRBV6-5 and TRBJ2-7; D is perhaps TRBD1 or TRBD2 (6 bases each). Trimming stripped 4 bases from V and 4 bases from J, with 17 bases between. Looked up from germline, CDR1 is MNHEY and CDR2 is SVGAGI. The CDR3 has 15 residues. The CDR3 is CASSSGGTRNYEQYF. For the CDR3, the DNA is TGTGCCAGCAGTTCCGGAGGGACACGTAATTACGAGCAGTACTTC.

This clonotype occurred many times. The CDR3 reads CASSPLRANTEAFF. The DNA of the CDR3 is TGTGCCAGCAGCCCCCTAAGGGCGAACACTGAAGCTTTCTTT. This chain joins TRBV7-9 and TRBJ1-1; the D is unclear. This CDR3 has 14 residues. The V end was cut by 5 bases, the J end by 1 base, with 11 bases between. Germline lookup yields CDR1 SEHNR and CDR2 FQNEAQ (reference sequence).

The chain is built from TRBV6-2 or TRBV6-3 and TRBJ2-1, with D maybe TRBD1 (7 bases). CDR3 length equals 19 residues. V shed 5 bases and J shed 0 bases, with 23 bases lying between them. Germline V gives CDR1 MNHEY, CDR2 SVGEGT. In DNA form, the CDR3 reads TGTGCCAGCAGTGGAGGGACAGTAAGGGGGACGATCTCCTACAATGAGCAGTTCTTC. It specifies CASSGGTVRGTISYNEQFF.

The chain recombines TRBV28 with TRBJ1-4, with D uncertain. CDR3 length equals 14 residues. Trimming took 7 bases from V and 5 from J, leaving 14 bases between them. CDR1 is MDHEN and CDR2 is SYDVKM in the germline V gene. CDR3 DNA: TGTGCCAGCAAGAGGGCAGAGCAAAATGAAAAACTGTTTTTT. Its protein product is CASKRAEQNEKLFF.